These 19 T cell receptor beta chains came from one sample sequenced in a study of CD8+CD57+ T cells in acquired aplastic anemia. Researchers used genomic DNA as the template to profile TCR beta VDJ and CDR3. TCRdb recomputed calls from the reads with MiXCR, one row per CDR3 protein. The sample contains some 180,000 distinct CDR3 sequences, less than 55% of which appear only once. Sequenced input: sorted CD4+, CD8+, or CD8+CD57+ T cells (not recorded which) from PBMCs. These receptors were obtained from a human donor in good health.

There are many counts of this clonotype. V and J are TRBV5-1 and TRBJ2-3; possible D gene TRBD1, 5 bases. Trimming shortened V by 6 bases and J by 0 bases, and 11 bases separated the two germline ends. CDR1 and CDR2 from the germline V gene are SGHRS and YFSETQ. The CDR3 spans 14 residues. CDR3 DNA: TGCGCCAGCACTCCAGGGTCTAGCACAGATACGCAGTATTTT. Translation: CASTPGSSTDTQYF.

This chain's CDR3 is CASSSGTGLPLHF. CDR3 sequence (DNA): TGTGCCAGCAGCTCCGGGACAGGGCTACCCCTCCACTTT. The genes are TRBV5-6 and TRBJ1-6; 9 nucleotides line up with TRBD1. The germline gives CDR1 SGHDT, CDR2 YYEEEE. V trimming: 3 bases; J trimming: 12 bases; junction bases outside the gene matches: 4. This CDR3 is 13 amino acids long.

This rearrangement joins TRBV20-1 to TRBJ2-3, with 11 bases fitting TRBD2. This CDR3 has 16 amino acids. V was pared by 6 bases and J by 5 bases, with 13 bases of the junction left unmatched. Germline CDR1 reads DFQATT; CDR2 reads SNEGSKA (reference sequence). CDR3 residues: CSAYRLAGPGEDTQYF. CDR3 in DNA: TGCAGTGCCTATCGACTAGCGGGACCGGGAGAAGATACGCAGTATTTT.

A remark on this clonotype: The junction differs from germline at one of its ends, possibly a read error. The chain is built from TRBV7-4 and TRBJ1-5; no definite D call. Per germline, CDR1 SGHVT and CDR2 SQSDAQ. This CDR3 is built from 13 residues. CDR3 in amino acids: CASSRSGNQPQHF. CDR3 nucleotides: TGCGCCAGCAGCCGATCGGGGAATCAGCCCCAGCATTTT.

The rearrangement links TRBV11-2 to TRBJ2-5; D perhaps matches TRBD2 (6 bases). Per the germline V gene, CDR1 is SGHAT and CDR2 is FQNNGV. The V gene lost 1 base and the J gene lost 1 base, with 13 bases spanning the gap. The CDR3 covers 16 residues. The CDR3 DNA follows: TGTGCCAGCAGCTTAGTGGGGACCGGGGGCCAAGAGACCCAGTACTTC. Residues: CASSLVGTGGQETQYF.

J is TRBJ2-2 and V is TRBV9, with 7 bases matching TRBD1. The trim removed 3 bases at V and 4 bases at J, leaving 3 bases unmatched. In germline, CDR1 is SGDLS, CDR2 YYNGEE. The CDR3 contains 14 residues. The CDR3 reads CASSAGQPTGELFF. DNA of the CDR3: TGTGCCAGCAGCGCGGGACAGCCCACCGGGGAGCTGTTTTTT. Using reference TRBV9 and TRBJ2-2 for the parts outside the CDR3, the full variable domain is DSGVTQTPKHLITATGQRVTLRCSPRSGDLSVYWYQQSLDQGLQFLIQYYNGEERAKGNILERFSAQQFPDLHSELNLSSLELGDSALYFCASSAGQPTGELFFGEGSRLTVL.

The chain combines TRBV7-6 with TRBJ1-6; 10 nucleotides line up with TRBD1. V lost 2 bases to trimming and J lost 10 bases; unmatched junction nucleotides: 8. There are 16 residues in the CDR3. From germline, CDR1 is SGHVS and CDR2 FNYEAQ. CDR3 sequence: CASSLRDRGSGSPLHF. The CDR3 DNA reads as TGTGCCAGCAGCTTAAGGGACAGGGGCTCGGGATCACCCCTCCACTTT.

The chain carries TRBV29-1 and TRBJ2-1, with 8 bases identical to TRBD1. The CDR3 contains 14 residues. V trimming: 7 bases; J trimming: 3 bases; junction bases outside the gene matches: 8. CDR1 is SQVTM and CDR2 is ANQGSEA in the germline V gene. The CDR3, as DNA: TGCAGCGCCTTGACAGGGGTGGGCTACAATGAGCAGTTCTTC. Amino acid sequence: CSALTGVGYNEQFF.

This clonotype occurred many times. The chain links TRBV6-1 to TRBJ1-2; the D is unclear. Trimming took off 6 bases at V and 1 base at J, with 12 bases between the two ends. The CDR3 sequence is 14 residues long. Germline V gene data show CDR1 as MNHNS and CDR2 as SASEGT. As DNA, the CDR3 is TGTGCCAGCAGGGCAGGACCGAGTAACTATGGCTACACCTTC. It translates to CASRAGPSNYGYTF.

The chain combines TRBV20-1 with TRBJ2-5, with 7 bases lining up with TRBD2. V lost 6 bases and J lost 3; bases outside the gene matches: 13. Germline-derived CDR1 and CDR2 are DFQATT and SNEGSKA (reference sequence). The CDR3 runs 15 residues. CDR3 bases: TGCAGTGCGGAGGATGGGGGGAGGGGAAAAGAGACCCAGTACTTC. Its translation: CSAEDGGRGKETQYF.

This clonotype has at least ten counts. The junction and the germline gene differ at one end; a read error may be behind it. The gene calls are TRBV7-3 and TRBJ2-2; 11 nucleotides line up with TRBD2. Germline V CDR1 and CDR2: SGHTA, FQGTGA. The CDR3 contains 16 residues. Here the CDR3 reads CASSLTSGSPPGELFF. The CDR3 DNA follows: TGTGCCAGCAGCCTAACTAGCGGGAGTCCCCCCGGGGAGCTGTTTTTT.

In this sample, this clonotype turned up a few times. V gene TRBV5-5 combines with J gene TRBJ2-5, with 8 bases matching TRBD1. Trimming at V came to 4 bases and at J to 4 bases, leaving 12 bases not matched to a gene. The germline V gene has CDR1 SGHKS and CDR2 YYEKEE (reference sequence). The CDR3 length is 16 residues. CDR3 DNA sequence: TGTGCCAGCAGCAGGTACACAGGGGGGACGCGAGAGACCCAGTACTTC. Translation: CASSRYTGGTRETQYF.

This sequence joins TRBV15 and TRBJ1-1; no firm D call. V lost 3 bases and J lost 2, with 1 base in between. The CDR3 extends over 11 amino acids. The germline V gene has CDR1 LNHNV and CDR2 YYDKDF (reference sequence). CDR3: CATSSNTEAFF. CDR3 bases: TGTGCCACCAGCAGTAACACTGAAGCTTTCTTT.

The sample holds a few counts of this clonotype. The chain is built from TRBV20-1 and TRBJ2-7; the match to TRBD1 covers 8 bases. CDR1 and CDR2 from the germline V gene are DFQATT and SNEGSKA (reference sequence). With V trimmed by 8 bases and J by 3 bases, 6 bases remained unmatched. The length of the CDR3 is 12 residues. CDR3 nucleotides: TGCAGTCCTCAGGACAGGGACTACGAGCAGTACTTC. Translated, it gives CSPQDRDYEQYF.

The chain couples TRBV24-1 to TRBJ2-1, with 7 bases fitting TRBD1. With V trimmed by 6 bases and J by 1 base, 2 bases remained unmatched. The CDR3 is 14 amino acids. CDR1 is KGHDR and CDR2 is SFDVKD in the germline V gene. Here the CDR3 reads CATSSRGSYNEQFF. The CDR3 nucleotides read TGTGCCACCAGTAGCAGGGGGTCCTACAATGAGCAGTTCTTC.

This clonotype has ten or more counts. This chain uses TRBV20-1 with TRBJ1-1; the match to TRBD1 covers 7 bases. After removal of 2 bases from V and 3 bases from J, the junction contained 0 bases not matched to a gene. This CDR3 comprises 12 residues. Germline-derived CDR1 and CDR2 are DFQATT and SNEGSKA (reference sequence). CDR3 protein: CSARTGDTEAFF. The CDR3 DNA follows: TGCAGTGCTAGAACAGGGGACACTGAAGCTTTCTTT.

The chain has TRBV5-1 and TRBJ2-1, with D maybe TRBD1 (6 bases). CDR3 length equals 14 residues. Germline loops: CDR1 SGHRS, CDR2 YFSETQ. V lost 1 base to trimming and J lost 7 bases, with 12 bases between them. Written as DNA, the CDR3 is TGCGCCAGCAGCTTGTCGGACAGATCTAATGAGCAGTTCTTC. Residues: CASSLSDRSNEQFF.

The genes are TRBV7-9 and TRBJ2-7; 7 bases fit TRBD2. The CDR3 runs 14 residues. Germline V gene lookup returns CDR1 SEHNR and CDR2 FQNEAQ (reference sequence). J gave up 9 bases and V 1 base, and 9 bases lay outside the gene matches. The CDR3 reads CASSLGLARGVQYF. The DNA of the CDR3 is TGTGCCAGCAGCTTAGGACTAGCCCGGGGGGTGCAGTACTTC.

This clonotype occurred many times. This chain connects TRBV5-1 to TRBJ2-5, with no clear D. The CDR3 has 13 amino acids. V was shortened by 0 bases and J by 5 bases, with 8 bases between the two germline ends. Germline loops: CDR1 SGHRS, CDR2 YFSETQ. The CDR3 reads CASSLASRETQYF. The CDR3 DNA reads TGCGCCAGCAGCTTGGCTAGTCGCGAGACCCAGTACTTC.